The clone carrying this TCR beta chain was detected a few times. Antigen: not known. The ends were cut back, 5 bases at V and 0 bases at J, with 14 bases in the middle. The CDR3 is 15 residues long. Germline V gene sequence: CDR1 SEHNR, CDR2 FQNEAQ (reference sequence). The sample is drawn from a study of T cells in Graves' hyperthyroidism and ophthalmopathy. Study-level results: In validation, the model predicted ophthalmopathy. These predictions came a median about 6.5 months before onset. Most thyroid clonotypes expanded above 0.001 were also detected in blood.

PBMCs stemmed from 10 ml fresh peripheral blood. It was RNA transcripts that yielded the amplified TCR beta CDR3 regions. During a first-round RT-PCR of the TCR CDR3, the HTBI primer set was used. TCRdb reprocessed the multiplex PCR reads via MiXCR and lists one record per CDR3 protein. The table records hundreds of thousands of distinct CDR3 sequences, about 15% of them present only once. The sequenced sample consisted of blood. The J gene is TRBJ2-7, the V gene TRBV7-9; possible D gene TRBD2, 6 bases. The TCR comes from a woman in her 30s with Graves' hyperthyroidism that later progressed to Graves' ophthalmopathy. This CDR3 reads CASSPGGTASYEQYF. The DNA for the CDR3 is TGTGCCAGCAGCCCAGGCGGGACTGCCTCCTACGAGCAGTACTTC.